This paragraph reports one TCR beta chain. The sample comes from a study of blood T cell repertoires in COVID-19. V lost 4 bases to trimming and J lost 2 bases; unmatched junction nucleotides: 2. The germline gives CDR1 MNHEY, CDR2 SVGEGT. This CDR3 is built from 13 residues. Generated by immunoSEQ multiplex PCR, the TCRdb table keeps only in-frame clones and is missing some. The table shows hundreds of thousands of clones, with 75% to 90% occurring only once. This TCR came from a man between 18 and 35 years old who had recovered from COVID-19. The specimen was PBMCs or T cells enriched from blood (not recorded which). The chain links TRBV6-2 or TRBV6-3 to TRBJ2-7; 7 bases map to TRBD2. The CDR3 DNA follows: TGTGCCAGCAGTTTGGCGGGGGCCTACGAGCAGTACTTC. This sequence encodes CASSLAGAYEQYF.